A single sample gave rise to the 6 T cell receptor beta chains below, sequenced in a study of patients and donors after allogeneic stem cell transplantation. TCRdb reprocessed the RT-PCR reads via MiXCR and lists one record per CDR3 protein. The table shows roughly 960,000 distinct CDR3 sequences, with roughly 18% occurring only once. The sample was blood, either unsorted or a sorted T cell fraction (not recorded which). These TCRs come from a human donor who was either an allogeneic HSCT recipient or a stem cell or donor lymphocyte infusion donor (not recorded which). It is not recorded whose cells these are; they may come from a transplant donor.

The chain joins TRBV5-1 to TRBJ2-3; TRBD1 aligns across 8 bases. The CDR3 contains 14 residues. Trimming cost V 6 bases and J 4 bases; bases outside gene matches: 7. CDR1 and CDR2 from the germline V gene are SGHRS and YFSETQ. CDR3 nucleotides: TGCGCCAGCACCAGGACAGGGAGCGCAGATACGCAGTATTTT. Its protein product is CASTRTGSADTQYF. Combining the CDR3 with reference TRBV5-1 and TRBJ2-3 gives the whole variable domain KAGVTQTPRYLIKTRGQQVTLSCSPISGHRSVSWYQQTPGQGLQFLFEYFSETQRNKGNFPGRFSGRQFSNSRSEMNVSTLELGDSALYLCASTRTGSADTQYFGPGTRLTVL.

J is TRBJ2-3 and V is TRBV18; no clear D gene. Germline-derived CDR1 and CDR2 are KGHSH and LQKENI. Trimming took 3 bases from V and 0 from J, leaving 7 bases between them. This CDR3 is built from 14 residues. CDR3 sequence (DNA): TGTGCCAGCTCACCGCCCGACAGCACAGATACGCAGTATTTT. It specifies CASSPPDSTDTQYF.

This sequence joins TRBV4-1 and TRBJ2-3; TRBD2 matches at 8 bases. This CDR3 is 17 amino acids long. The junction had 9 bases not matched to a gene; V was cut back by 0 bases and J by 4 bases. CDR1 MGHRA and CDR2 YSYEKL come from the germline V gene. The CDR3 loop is CASSQEGRGAASDTQYF. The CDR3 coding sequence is TGCGCCAGCAGCCAAGAAGGGCGGGGGGCCGCCTCAGATACGCAGTATTTT.

CDR3 DNA sequence: TGTGCCAGCCCCACAGCGGGAGCCGTCTACGAGCAGTACTTC. It codes for CASPTAGAVYEQYF. The rearrangement links TRBV14 to TRBJ2-7; TRBD2 agrees at 8 bases. V trimming: 8 bases; J trimming: 3 bases; junction bases outside the gene matches: 9. Per the germline V gene, CDR1 is SGHDN and CDR2 is FVKESK. This CDR3 has 14 residues.

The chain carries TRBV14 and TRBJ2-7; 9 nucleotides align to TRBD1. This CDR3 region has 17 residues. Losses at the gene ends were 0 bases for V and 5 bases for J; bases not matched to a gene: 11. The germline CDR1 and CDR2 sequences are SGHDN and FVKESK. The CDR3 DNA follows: TGTGCCAGCAGCCAAGAGTTAAAAGGGGACAGGGTCGACGAGCAGTACTTC. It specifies CASSQELKGDRVDEQYF.

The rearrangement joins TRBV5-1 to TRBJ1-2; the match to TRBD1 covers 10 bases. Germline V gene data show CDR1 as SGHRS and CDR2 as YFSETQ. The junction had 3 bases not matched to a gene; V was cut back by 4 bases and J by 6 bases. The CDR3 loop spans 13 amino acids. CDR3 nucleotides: TGCGCCAGCAGCGAGGGGACAGGGGATGGCTACACCTTC. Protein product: CASSEGTGDGYTF.